This T cell receptor (beta chain) was found in a study of T cells in Graves' hyperthyroidism and ophthalmopathy. The CDR3 runs 11 residues. V was shortened by 8 bases and J by 5 bases, with 4 bases between the two germline ends. General study findings and limits: Among thyroid clonotypes expanded above 0.001, most also appeared in blood.

RNA transcripts served as the template for amplifying TCR beta CDR3 regions. Initially, a first-round RT-PCR of the TCR CDR3 employed the HTBI primer set. TCRdb re-derived calls from the multiplex PCR reads in MiXCR, one entry per CDR3 protein. This table holds 500,000 to 650,000 distinct CDR3 sequences, around 15% found once. This clonotype has a count of ten or more. The antigen remains unidentified. The sequence was obtained from a woman in her 40s with Graves' hyperthyroidism. The chain joins TRBV12-3 or TRBV12-4 to TRBJ1-6, with D unclear. Sequencing input: blood. The CDR3 loop reads CASGDNSPLHF. CDR3 nucleotides: TGTGCCAGCGGGGATAATTCACCCCTCCACTTT.